Presented here are 29 T cell receptor beta chains from one specimen sequenced in a study of CD8+CD57+ T cells in acquired aplastic anemia. The TCR beta profiling, which covered VDJ combination and CDR3 sequence, was carried out using genomic DNA as the template. In TCRdb, the reads were re-called with MiXCR into one record per CDR3 protein. The profile shows 400,000 to 450,000 distinct CDR3 sequences, 55% to 70% of them singletons. The sample was sorted CD4+, CD8+, or CD8+CD57+ T cells (not recorded which) from PBMCs. Receptor source: a human donor in good health, serving as a control.

V and J are TRBV9 and TRBJ2-3; the match to TRBD1 covers 7 bases. V shed 0 bases and J 1 base; nucleotides not matched to a gene: 14. The CDR3 runs to 19 residues. CDR1 is SGDLS, CDR2 YYNGEE, per germline. In DNA, the CDR3 is TGTGCCAGCAGCGTAGGGTTATCGAAGGGACAGATAGGCACAGATACGCAGTATTTT. Its translation is CASSVGLSKGQIGTDTQYF.

The J gene is TRBJ1-4, the V gene TRBV10-3; unclear D gene. V was shortened by 4 bases and J by 7 bases, with 19 bases between the two germline ends. CDR1 and CDR2 (germline): ENHRY, SYGVKD. This CDR3 is 16 amino acids long. In DNA, the CDR3 is TGTGCCATCAGTGGGAACCGGACTCGCGGTAGTGAAAAACTGTTTTTT. Amino acids: CAISGNRTRGSEKLFF.

The chain links TRBV19 to TRBJ2-7; TRBD1 aligns across 9 bases. Germline V lookup: CDR1 LNHDA, CDR2 SQIVND (reference sequence). V gave up 5 bases and J gave up 0 bases; unmatched junction bases: 11. This CDR3 region has 17 residues. The CDR3, as DNA: TGTGCCAGTAGTCTCAGGATTGGACAGGGGACCTCCTACGAGCAGTACTTC. It yields the protein CASSLRIGQGTSYEQYF.

The chain combines TRBV20-1 with TRBJ1-6; no firm D call. V lost 1 base, J lost 8 bases, and 15 bases lay in between. CDR3 length: 15 residues. The germline V gene has CDR1 DFQATT and CDR2 SNEGSKA (reference sequence). DNA of the CDR3: TGCAGTGCTAGAGTGAGCGGCAGATGGGATTCACCCCTCCACTTT. Translated, it gives CSARVSGRWDSPLHF.

The gene calls are TRBV20-1 and TRBJ2-7; D possibly matches TRBD1 or TRBD2 (5 bases each). Trimming removed 3 bases at V and 2 bases at J, with 17 bases between. The CDR3 is 15 amino acids. Germline CDR1 and CDR2: DFQATT and SNEGSKA (reference sequence). The CDR3 reads CSARINGTSAYEQYF. Here the CDR3 DNA reads TGCAGTGCTAGGATCAATGGGACGAGCGCCTACGAGCAGTACTTC.

This clonotype was counted between two and nine times. This may be a read error: a much more frequent sequence differs by one nucleotide. V gene TRBV5-6 combines with J gene TRBJ1-1; TRBD1 agrees at 9 bases. V was pared by 4 bases and J by 11 bases, with 6 bases of the junction left unmatched. This CDR3 is built from 12 residues. CDR1 and CDR2 from the germline V gene are SGHDT and YYEEEE. The CDR3 spells CASSGRTGAAFF. In DNA, the CDR3 is TGTGCCAGCAGCGGAAGGACAGGGGCTGCTTTCTTT.

This clonotype was observed a handful of times. This chain joins TRBV2 and TRBJ2-7; D gene uncertain. The CDR3 consists of 14 residues. Trimming stripped 1 base from V and 7 bases from J, with 14 bases between. The germline V gene has CDR1 SNHLY and CDR2 FYNNEI. The CDR3 loop is CASSEGRDFGEQYF. CDR3 bases: TGTGCCAGCAGTGAAGGACGAGATTTTGGGGAGCAGTACTTC.

Points on this clonotype: Relative to the germline gene, one junction end is altered; a read error may explain this. This chain connects TRBV29-1 to TRBJ2-1, with 7 bases identical to TRBD1. In germline, CDR1 is SQVTM, CDR2 ANQGSEA. This CDR3 comprises 14 residues. CDR3 nucleotide sequence: TGCAGCGCTGGGACAGTAGGGCCAGATACGCAGTATTTTTTC. Translating it yields CSAGTVGPDTQYFF.

The gene calls are TRBV7-8 and TRBJ1-1; 9 bases map to TRBD1. The CDR3 has 16 amino acids. Germline loops: CDR1 SGHVS, CDR2 FQNEAQ. V gave up 5 bases and J gave up 11 bases; unmatched junction bases: 18. The CDR3 coding sequence is TGTGCCAGCAGCCTATCTGCCGGGACAGGGCGCTTCCACGCTTTCTTT. It yields the protein CASSLSAGTGRFHAFF.

For the CDR3, the DNA is TGTGCCAGTAGCCAGACAGACAATCAGCCCCAGCATTTT. This codes for CASSQTDNQPQHF. The chain combines TRBV19 with TRBJ1-5; TRBD1 might be the D (5 bases). The germline V gene encodes CDR1 LNHDA and CDR2 SQIVND (reference sequence). The CDR3 has 13 amino acids. Deletions cut 6 bases from V and 3 bases from J, with 9 bases between. Variable domain in full (rest from reference TRBV19 and TRBJ1-5): DGGITQSPKYLFRKEGQNVTLSCEQNLNHDAMYWYRQDPGQGLRLIYYSQIVNDFQKGDIAEGYSVSREKKESFPLTVTSAQKNPTAFYLCASSQTDNQPQHFGDGTRLSIL.

This clonotype was detected many times. The rearrangement links TRBV14 to TRBJ2-2, with D possibly being TRBD2 (5 bases). Trimming left V 4 bases short and J 5 bases short, with 11 bases between. There are 14 residues in the CDR3. Germline V CDR1 and CDR2: SGHDN, FVKESK. The DNA of the CDR3 is TGTGCCAGCAGCCGATTTGTAGCGACCGGGGAGCTGTTTTTT. Translated: CASSRFVATGELFF.

The chain employs TRBV25-1 and TRBJ1-2, with D unresolved. The CDR3 totals 14 residues. Germline assignment: CDR1 MGHDK and CDR2 SYGVNS. The V gene lost 4 bases and the J gene lost 4 bases, with 13 bases spanning the gap. The CDR3 is CASSAGSGLYGYTF. Written as DNA, the CDR3 is TGTGCCAGCAGTGCGGGATCTGGCCTCTATGGCTACACCTTC.

This clonotype has only a few counts. A read error is possible here, since a much larger clone lies one base away. V and J are TRBV7-3 and TRBJ2-5; D tentatively fits TRBD1 or TRBD2 (5 bases each). Trimming took 3 bases from V and 2 from J, leaving 10 bases between them. Germline assignment: CDR1 SGHTA and CDR2 FQGTGA. CDR3 length: 14 residues. CDR3 loop: CASSLGVVQETQYF. The CDR3 DNA is TGTGCCAGCAGCTTGGGGGTAGTTCAAGAGACCCAGTACTTC.

The rearrangement uses TRBV7-3 and TRBJ1-3; no reliable D call. CDR3 length: 14 amino acids. Trimming took off 5 bases at V and 1 base at J, with 9 bases between the two ends. From germline, CDR1 is SGHTA and CDR2 FQGTGA. The CDR3 region has the DNA TGTGCCAGCAGCCTCACAAATTCTGGAAACACCATATATTTT. Residues: CASSLTNSGNTIYF.

To note about this clonotype: In this CDR3 the conserved last residue, phenylalanine or tryptophan, is missing, so a read error is likely. V gene TRBV6-1 combines with J gene TRBJ2-3; unclear D gene. The CDR3 consists of 14 residues. The germline V gene has CDR1 MNHNS and CDR2 SASEGT. V was trimmed by 5 bases and J by 6 bases, leaving 15 bases between them. The CDR3 loop reads CASSPDRFSDTQYL. The CDR3 DNA reads as TGTGCCAGCAGTCCGGATCGCTTTTCCGATACGCAGTATCTT.

The chain couples TRBV20-1 to TRBJ2-7; 13 bases are shared with TRBD2. This CDR3 contains 16 residues. Germline CDR1 and CDR2: DFQATT and SNEGSKA (reference sequence). V trimming: 3 bases; J trimming: 3 bases; junction bases outside the gene matches: 8. CDR3 nucleotide sequence: TGCAGTGCTAGGCTACCGGGACTAGCGGGGCGCTACGAGCAGTACTTC. This gives the protein CSARLPGLAGRYEQYF.

This clonotype was seen at least ten times. The chain employs TRBV6-5 and TRBJ1-2; D is unclear. Trimming shortened V by 8 bases and J by 4 bases, and 11 bases separated the two germline ends. The CDR3 runs 12 residues. Per the germline V gene, CDR1 is MNHEY and CDR2 is SVGAGI. DNA for the CDR3: TGTGCCAGCTGGTTCTACCCCTATGGCTACACCTTC. Translated: CASWFYPYGYTF.

This clonotype has a count of ten or more. The chain has TRBV28 and TRBJ2-7, with D possibly being TRBD2 (6 bases). The V gene lost 6 bases and the J gene lost 9 bases, with 21 bases spanning the gap. CDR3 length: 14 residues. Germline CDR1 and CDR2: MDHEN and SYDVKM. The CDR3 DNA sequence: TGTGCCAGCAGCCCCGCACTCTCGGGAGTCGTGCAGTACTTC. This encodes CASSPALSGVVQYF. The whole variable domain, remainder taken from reference TRBV28 and TRBJ2-7, is DVKVTQSSRYLVKRTGEKVFLECVQDMDHENMFWYRQDPGLGLRLIYFSYDVKMKEKGDIPEGYSVSREKKERFSLILESASTNQTSMYLCASSPALSGVVQYFGPGTRLTVT.

Note on this clonotype: This sequence may be a read error, since a much larger clone differs from it by one base. DNA of the CDR3: TGTGCCAGCAGTGAAGGGGAGTACTATAATTCACCCCTCCGCTTT. Translating it yields CASSEGEYYNSPLRF. V gene TRBV6-1 combines with J gene TRBJ1-6; D gene ambiguous. The CDR3 totals 15 residues. Looked up from germline, CDR1 is MNHNS and CDR2 is SASEGT.

This chain uses TRBV25-1 with TRBJ1-5; D is undetermined. V was pared by 3 bases and J by 7 bases, with 1 base between. Germline lookup yields CDR1 MGHDK and CDR2 SYGVNS. The CDR3 is made up of 10 amino acids. The CDR3 loop reads CASSEQPQHF. DNA for the CDR3: TGTGCCAGCAGTGAGCAGCCCCAGCATTTT.

On this clonotype itself: Compared with germline, one end of the junction differs, possibly owing to a read error. The chain uses TRBV20-1 and TRBJ1-1, with 8 bases fitting TRBD1. CDR1 and CDR2 (germline): DFQATT, SNEGSKA (reference sequence). The CDR3 loop spans 13 amino acids. CDR3 bases: TGCAGCGCTACTAGGACAGGGTGGTCCGAAGCTTTCTTT. It is translated as CSATRTGWSEAFF.

The table lists this clonotype with a count of one. This chain links TRBV7-8 with TRBJ2-7; D tentatively fits TRBD1 or TRBD2 (6 bases each). With 8 bases removed from V and 13 bases from J, the gap between germline ends came to 30 bases. The germline V gene has CDR1 SGHVS and CDR2 FQNEAQ. The CDR3 extends over 15 amino acids. CDR3 loop: CASYPPAVEHRGPYF. The CDR3 bases are TGTGCCAGCTACCCACCGGCTGTAGAACACCGGGGGCCTTACTTC.

This clonotype was found many times. This chain joins TRBV6-6 and TRBJ1-1; D is undetermined. Germline V gene lookup returns CDR1 MNHNY and CDR2 SVGAGI (reference sequence). V lost 7 bases, J lost 1 base, and 10 bases lay in between. The CDR3 consists of 13 residues. The CDR3 region is CASKESQNTEAFF. The CDR3 nucleotides read TGTGCCAGCAAGGAATCCCAGAACACTGAAGCTTTCTTT.

The chain is built from TRBV12-3 or TRBV12-4 and TRBJ2-7; 7 bases match TRBD2. Germline trimming cut 7 bases from V and 2 bases from J; bases unmatched to any gene: 11. This CDR3 is 15 amino acids long. The chain's CDR3 is CASTVVAGETYEQYF. CDR3 coding DNA: TGTGCCAGCACGGTAGTTGCGGGGGAAACCTACGAGCAGTACTTC.

The gene calls are TRBV5-1 and TRBJ1-6; D is unresolved. Trimming left V 1 base short and J 8 bases short, with 13 bases between. The CDR3 contains 15 residues. Per the germline V gene, CDR1 is SGHRS and CDR2 is YFSETQ. The CDR3 region is CASSLSQVLDSPLHF. Written as DNA, the CDR3 is TGCGCCAGCAGCTTGTCTCAGGTTCTCGATTCACCCCTCCACTTT.

A word on this clonotype: In this CDR3 the conserved last residue, phenylalanine or tryptophan, is missing, so a read error is likely. Because the CDR3's place on the DNA is in doubt, the DNA is left out and the CDR3 is given as listed by TCRdb. The gene calls are TRBV2 and TRBJ2-5; the table names TRBD2, a call not compared with the DNA. The CDR3 numbers 16 amino acids, ends counted. Looked up from germline, CDR1 is SNHLY and CDR2 is FYNNEI. Here the CDR3 reads CASSEGTLVDSPLHFG.

Concerning this clonotype: The junction does not match germline at one end; this may be a read error. The rearrangement joins TRBV7-2 to TRBJ1-3; no clear D gene. The CDR3 totals 14 residues. Germline V gene lookup returns CDR1 SGHTA and CDR2 FQGNSA. In DNA, the CDR3 is TGTGCCAGCAGCTTGCTACTCACAAAAGAGATGAACACTTTT. As protein: CASSLLLTKEMNTF.

This clonotype has only a few counts. One end of the junction varies from germline; a read error may be responsible. This sequence joins TRBV5-1 and TRBJ2-5; maybe TRBD1 (5 bases). CDR3 size: 13 residues. Germline V gene sequence: CDR1 SGHRS, CDR2 YFSETQ. The CDR3 nucleotides read TGCGCCAGCAGCTTGGCAGGGCAAGGGACCCAGTACTTC. Translating it yields CASSLAGQGTQYF.

J is TRBJ2-5 and V is TRBV5-1, with D perhaps matching TRBD1 (6 bases). The germline gives CDR1 SGHRS, CDR2 YFSETQ. The V end lost 2 bases, the J end lost 7 bases, and 15 bases lay between the germline ends. CDR3 length: 14 residues. The CDR3 region is CASSFQGQATTQYF. The CDR3 coding sequence is TGCGCCAGCAGCTTTCAGGGGCAGGCCACGACCCAGTACTTC. Variable domain in full (rest from reference TRBV5-1 and TRBJ2-5): KAGVTQTPRYLIKTRGQQVTLSCSPISGHRSVSWYQQTPGQGLQFLFEYFSETQRNKGNFPGRFSGRQFSNSRSEMNVSTLELGDSALYLCASSFQGQATTQYFGPGTRLLVL.